A single sample is the source of the 31 T cell receptor beta chains below, sequenced in a study of T cells after yellow fever vaccination (dated 2019 in TCRdb). The sample's treatment or condition, from its label and the paper: live attenuated yellow fever vaccine strain. The method behind the library was 5' RACE. The sequencer was an Illumina HiSeq 2500. The public reads were quality trimmed at Q25 with fastp and then assembled into clones with MiXCR by TCRdb, keeping productive beta chains. Rows are combined by CDR3 protein, so each entry shows the most common genes and DNA. This sample holds some 600,000 distinct CDR3 sequences; about a sixth were observed only once. Around 16% of the sample belongs to the ten largest clones. The sample in question was PBMCs, obtained 5 days after the first yellow fever vaccination. Receptors originate from a man aged 18 to 35 who received the YFV17D yellow fever vaccine.

This clonotype came up many times. This chain links TRBV27 with TRBJ2-3; the match to TRBD2 covers 10 bases. Looked up from germline, CDR1 is MNHEY and CDR2 is SMNVEV (reference sequence). The CDR3 sequence is 21 residues long. V trimming: 4 bases; J trimming: 0 bases; junction bases outside the gene matches: 19. The CDR3 loop is CASSWRRFGSGGTTSTDTQYF. The CDR3 DNA reads as TGTGCCAGCAGTTGGCGTAGGTTCGGTAGCGGGGGGACGACTAGCACAGATACGCAGTATTTT.

This clonotype was seen more than once but under ten times. V gene TRBV15 combines with J gene TRBJ2-7, with unresolved D. The germline CDR1 and CDR2 sequences are LNHNV and YYDKDF (reference sequence). V lost 0 bases and J 6 bases, leaving 3 bases between the germline ends. CDR3 length: 11 residues. The CDR3 loop is CATSREIEQYV. CDR3 in DNA: TGTGCCACCAGCAGAGAGATCGAGCAGTACGTC.

The chain employs TRBV18 and TRBJ1-3; weak D call: TRBD1 (6 bases). The germline V gene encodes CDR1 KGHSH and CDR2 LQKENI. V was cut by 0 bases and J by 0 bases, with 12 bases left in between. CDR3 length: 17 residues. The CDR3 spells CASSPPIRGYSGNTIYF. The CDR3 region has the DNA TGTGCCAGCTCACCACCTATCAGGGGCTACTCTGGAAACACCATATATTTT.

The rearrangement links TRBV6-2 or TRBV6-3 to TRBJ2-2; the match to TRBD2 covers 9 bases. The length of the CDR3 is 15 residues. In germline, CDR1 is MNHEY, CDR2 SVGEGT. Unmatched junction bases numbered 7, after V lost 5 bases and J lost 6 bases. CDR3 region: CASSPPAGGPGELFF. The CDR3 coding sequence is TGTGCCAGCAGTCCCCCAGCGGGGGGCCCCGGGGAGCTGTTTTTT.

The rearrangement links TRBV27 to TRBJ1-1, with a tentative D call TRBD1 (5 bases). This CDR3 contains 13 residues. CDR1 is MNHEY and CDR2 is SMNVEV in the germline V gene (reference sequence). Deletions cut 5 bases from V and 6 bases from J, with 13 bases between. The CDR3 DNA follows: TGTGCCAGCAGTCTAAAGGGGTACGCTGAAGCTTTCTTT. Its translation: CASSLKGYAEAFF.

The chain uses TRBV6-5 and TRBJ2-5; TRBD2 agrees at 7 bases. The CDR3 totals 15 residues. Germline CDR1 reads MNHEY; CDR2 reads SVGAGI. V gave up 2 bases and J gave up 1 base; unmatched junction bases: 4. Here the CDR3 DNA reads TGTGCCAGCAGTTACGGCGGGGGAATCCAAGAGACCCAGTACTTC. It yields the protein CASSYGGGIQETQYF.

This chain connects TRBV9 to TRBJ2-1; D is possibly TRBD2 (5 bases). Germline assignment: CDR1 SGDLS and CDR2 YYNGEE. Trimming cost V 0 bases and J 0 bases, with 13 bases left between them. The CDR3 length is 17 residues. For the CDR3, the DNA is TGTGCCAGCAGCGTAGAAAGCGGCGGTAGCTCCTACAATGAGCAGTTCTTC. As protein: CASSVESGGSSYNEQFF.

The chain links TRBV5-1 to TRBJ2-2, with D perhaps assigned TRBD1 or TRBD2 (5 bases each). The CDR3 has 15 residues. The germline V gene has CDR1 SGHRS and CDR2 YFSETQ. Trimming took 3 bases from V and 2 from J, leaving 11 bases between them. The CDR3 spells CASSWGTENTGELFF. The CDR3 nucleotides are TGCGCCAGCAGCTGGGGGACGGAAAACACCGGGGAGCTGTTTTTT.

At least ten counts were recorded for this clonotype. The chain links TRBV12-3 or TRBV12-4 to TRBJ2-7; no clear D gene. V gave up 5 bases and J gave up 1 base, with 12 bases separating them. The CDR3 contains 14 residues. CDR3 sequence: CASSLAYISYEQYF. In DNA, the CDR3 is TGTGCCAGCAGTCTTGCATACATTTCCTACGAGCAGTACTTC.

This clonotype was seen at least ten times. This chain connects TRBV12-3 or TRBV12-4 to TRBJ2-3; D uncertain. The CDR3 covers 15 residues. The V gene lost 0 bases and the J gene lost 0 bases, with 7 bases spanning the gap. CDR3 bases: TGTGCCAGCAGTTTAGCGGTACATAGCACAGATACGCAGTATTTT. It encodes CASSLAVHSTDTQYF.

This clonotype was recorded a few times. The chain recombines TRBV6-1 with TRBJ1-3; D remains unclear. Germline-derived CDR1 and CDR2 are MNHNS and SASEGT. The CDR3 consists of 15 residues. V gave up 5 bases and J gave up 0 bases, with 11 bases separating them. CDR3 residues: CASSTAQLSGNTIYF. In DNA form, the CDR3 reads TGTGCCAGCAGTACCGCTCAACTCTCTGGAAACACCATATATTTT.

As for this clonotype: Being one base from a much bigger clone, this may be a read error. The chain combines TRBV5-1 with TRBJ2-5; TRBD1 matches 7 bases. The germline V gene encodes CDR1 SGHRS and CDR2 YFSETQ. This CDR3 is 15 amino acids long. CDR3 bases: TGCGCCAACAGCTTGTTGGGGACAGATCAGGAGACCCAGTACTTC. This sequence encodes CANSLLGTDQETQYF.

In its sample, this clonotype was seen a few times. V is TRBV14 and J is TRBJ2-1; 7 bases map to TRBD1. Germline CDR1 is SGHDN and CDR2 is FVKESK. V lost 3 bases to trimming and J lost 9 bases; unmatched junction nucleotides: 8. The CDR3 has 14 residues. The CDR3: CASSHCSGGCEQFF. The DNA for the CDR3 is TGTGCCAGCAGCCACTGCTCAGGGGGATGTGAGCAGTTCTTC.

This clonotype was detected a few times. The V and J genes are TRBV7-7 and TRBJ2-7; perhaps TRBD1 as D (6 bases). The CDR3 contains 14 residues. Germline CDR1 reads SSHAT; CDR2 reads FNYEAQ (reference sequence). CDR3 protein: CASSLLQGTYEQYV. CDR3 coding DNA: TGTGCTAGCAGCTTATTACAGGGCACCTACGAGCAGTACGTC.

This clonotype has a handful of counts. CDR3 bases: TGTGCCAGCAGTCTCTCCACATCCGAGCAGTACGTC. Protein product: CASSLSTSEQYV. The rearrangement uses TRBV28 and TRBJ2-7; D not certain. The germline V gene encodes CDR1 MDHEN and CDR2 SYDVKM. The CDR3 runs to 12 residues. Trimming took off 5 bases at V and 6 bases at J, with 11 bases between the two ends.

This clonotype turned up a few times. The chain employs TRBV29-1 and TRBJ2-5; D is possibly TRBD2 (6 bases). The germline CDR1 and CDR2 sequences are SQVTM and ANQGSEA. V lost 2 bases, J lost 3 bases, and 16 bases lay in between. The CDR3 is 15 residues long. The CDR3 nucleotides read TGCAGCGTTGAACCGCGGGACCTTGGGAAAGAGACCCAGTACTTC. Translation: CSVEPRDLGKETQYF.

The rearrangement uses TRBV2 and TRBJ1-5; TRBD1 agrees at 7 bases. Trimming cost V 6 bases and J 0 bases; bases outside gene matches: 2. CDR1 is SNHLY, CDR2 FYNNEI, per germline. The CDR3 runs 14 residues. For the CDR3, the DNA is TGTGCCAGCAGGGGACAGCTTAGCAATCAGCCCCAGCATTTT. Translation gives CASRGQLSNQPQHF.

This clonotype was seen ten or more times. The chain uses TRBV5-1 and TRBJ1-5, with no clear D. The CDR3 loop spans 13 amino acids. In germline, CDR1 is SGHRS, CDR2 YFSETQ. V gave up 7 bases and J gave up 0 bases, with 8 bases separating them. Written as DNA, the CDR3 is TGCGCCAGCCAACTGGATAGCAATCAGCCCCAGCATTTT. The encoded protein is CASQLDSNQPQHF.

This clonotype occurred many times. V gene TRBV7-2 combines with J gene TRBJ2-1; TRBD1 might be the D (6 bases). The CDR3 length is 15 residues. Germline CDR1 reads SGHTA; CDR2 reads FQGNSA. V was shortened by 5 bases and J by 3 bases, with 14 bases between the two germline ends. The CDR3 sequence is CASSPRGTFYNEQFF. CDR3 DNA: TGTGCCAGCAGCCCCAGGGGAACATTCTACAATGAGCAGTTCTTC. Supplemented by reference TRBV7-2 and TRBJ2-1, the full variable domain reads GAGVSQSPSNKVTEKGKDVELRCDPISGHTALYWYRQSLGQGLEFLIYFQGNSAPDKSGLPSDRFSAERTGGSVSTLTIQRTQQEDSAVYLCASSPRGTFYNEQFFGPGTRLTVL.

This clonotype was detected ten times or more. The CDR3 DNA reads as TGTGCCAGCAGCTTAACCCCAGGGGACACTGAAGCTTTCTTT. It translates to CASSLTPGDTEAFF. The chain uses TRBV11-2 and TRBJ1-1, with a tentative D call TRBD1 (6 bases). The germline CDR1 and CDR2 sequences are SGHAT and FQNNGV. The CDR3 is 14 amino acids. V gave up 2 bases and J gave up 3 bases, with 10 bases separating them. Together with reference TRBV11-2 and TRBJ1-1, the CDR3 gives the full variable domain: EAGVAQSPRYKIIEKRQSVAFWCNPISGHATLYWYQQILGQGPKLLIQFQNNGVVDDSQLPKDRFSAERLKGVDSTLKIQPAKLEDSAVYLCASSLTPGDTEAFFGQGTRLTVV.

This clonotype was seen repeatedly, ten times or more. The rearrangement uses TRBV4-1 and TRBJ1-1; weak D call: TRBD1 (5 bases). Between the trimmed V and J ends, which lost 2 bases and 11 bases, there was a span of 21 bases. The CDR3 covers 15 residues. Looked up from germline, CDR1 is MGHRA and CDR2 is YSYEKL. In nucleotides, the CDR3 is TGCGCCAGCAGCCAAAGGGACTTATCGGCGTCTATGGCTTTCTTT. This sequence encodes CASSQRDLSASMAFF.

In this sample, this clonotype turned up a few times. The gene calls are TRBV2 and TRBJ2-3; D is perhaps TRBD2 (6 bases). The germline V and J ends were trimmed by 4 bases and 2 bases, with 10 bases remaining between them. The CDR3 loop spans 14 amino acids. Germline lookup yields CDR1 SNHLY and CDR2 FYNNEI. For the CDR3, the DNA is TGTGCCAGCAGTGGACTAGTCGACACAGATACGCAGTATTTT. Its protein product is CASSGLVDTDTQYF.

The chain combines TRBV5-1 with TRBJ1-1; TRBD1 is a possible D gene (6 bases). The V end lost 4 bases, the J end lost 4 bases, and 20 bases lay between the germline ends. CDR1 and CDR2 from the germline V gene are SGHRS and YFSETQ. The CDR3 spans 16 residues. The CDR3 spells CASSEGTGRGITEAFF. CDR3 coding DNA: TGCGCCAGCAGCGAAGGTACAGGGCGGGGAATCACTGAAGCTTTCTTT.

The chain couples TRBV4-3 to TRBJ1-2; 10 positions match TRBD1. From germline, CDR1 is LGHNA and CDR2 YSLEER. The CDR3 contains 15 residues. With 8 bases clipped from V and 7 bases from J, the junction kept 13 bases outside the gene matches. CDR3: CASSLLGQGLLGYTF. As DNA, the CDR3 is TGCGCCAGCTCGCTTTTGGGACAGGGGCTTCTTGGCTACACCTTC.

The chain employs TRBV10-3 and TRBJ1-5; 12 nucleotides match TRBD1. Germline loops: CDR1 ENHRY, CDR2 SYGVKD. J lost 1 base, V lost 8 bases, and 9 bases had no gene match. The CDR3 totals 17 residues. CDR3 DNA: TGTGCCATCGGGGGGGGGACAGGGGGCTCGAGCAATCAGCCCCAGCATTTT. This translates into CAIGGGTGGSSNQPQHF.

The chain combines TRBV5-1 with TRBJ2-6; D gene uncertain. Trimming left V 6 bases short and J 0 bases short, with 10 bases between. The V gene's germline CDR1 is SGHRS and CDR2 YFSETQ. This CDR3 has 15 amino acids. The chain's CDR3 is CASTADYSGANVLTF. CDR3 DNA: TGCGCCAGCACCGCAGATTACTCTGGGGCCAACGTCCTGACTTTC.

This clonotype was seen more than once but under ten times. This chain joins TRBV19 and TRBJ1-2; a possible D gene is TRBD1 (5 bases). This CDR3 contains 15 residues. Germline CDR1 and CDR2: LNHDA and SQIVND (reference sequence). The ends were cut back, 6 bases at V and 7 bases at J, with 21 bases in the middle. CDR3 DNA: TGTGCCAGTAGCTCCCCCCGGGGCCGGGCCTCTGGCTACACCTTC. Its translation: CASSSPRGRASGYTF.

This clonotype was recorded a few times. V is TRBV6-1 and J is TRBJ1-6; D remains unclear. The CDR3 is made up of 15 amino acids. V dropped 7 bases and J dropped 7 bases, with 17 bases sitting between them. CDR1 MNHNS and CDR2 SASEGT come from the germline V gene. CDR3: CASTFDRGGNSPLHF. The DNA for the CDR3 is TGTGCCAGCACCTTCGACCGGGGAGGGAATTCACCCCTCCACTTT.

In its sample, this clonotype was seen a few times. J is TRBJ2-5 and V is TRBV3-1; 7 positions match TRBD2. The CDR3 consists of 16 residues. V lost 4 bases to trimming and J lost 1 base; unmatched junction nucleotides: 9. The germline V gene encodes CDR1 LGHDT and CDR2 YNNKEL (reference sequence). The CDR3 bases are TGTGCCAGCAGCCCTCCCCCGCGGGGGATCCAAGAGACCCAGTACTTC. Translated, it gives CASSPPPRGIQETQYF.

The chain is built from TRBV5-1 and TRBJ2-2, with 8 bases aligning to TRBD1. Germline-derived CDR1 and CDR2 are SGHRS and YFSETQ. The CDR3 length is 15 residues. The trim removed 1 base at V and 3 bases at J, leaving 2 bases unmatched. The CDR3: CASSLWTGYTGELFF. In DNA form, the CDR3 reads TGCGCCAGCAGCTTGTGGACAGGGTACACCGGGGAGCTGTTTTTT. Based on the CDR3 plus reference TRBV5-1 and TRBJ2-2, the full variable domain is KAGVTQTPRYLIKTRGQQVTLSCSPISGHRSVSWYQQTPGQGLQFLFEYFSETQRNKGNFPGRFSGRQFSNSRSEMNVSTLELGDSALYLCASSLWTGYTGELFFGEGSRLTVL.

The rearrangement joins TRBV20-1 to TRBJ2-3; D may be TRBD2 (5 bases). This CDR3 region has 12 residues. Germline assignment: CDR1 DFQATT and CDR2 SNEGSKA (reference sequence). V was pared by 6 bases and J by 0 bases, with 7 bases between. The CDR3 here is CSAPGSTDTQYF. CDR3 bases: TGCAGTGCCCCGGGGAGCACAGATACGCAGTATTTT.